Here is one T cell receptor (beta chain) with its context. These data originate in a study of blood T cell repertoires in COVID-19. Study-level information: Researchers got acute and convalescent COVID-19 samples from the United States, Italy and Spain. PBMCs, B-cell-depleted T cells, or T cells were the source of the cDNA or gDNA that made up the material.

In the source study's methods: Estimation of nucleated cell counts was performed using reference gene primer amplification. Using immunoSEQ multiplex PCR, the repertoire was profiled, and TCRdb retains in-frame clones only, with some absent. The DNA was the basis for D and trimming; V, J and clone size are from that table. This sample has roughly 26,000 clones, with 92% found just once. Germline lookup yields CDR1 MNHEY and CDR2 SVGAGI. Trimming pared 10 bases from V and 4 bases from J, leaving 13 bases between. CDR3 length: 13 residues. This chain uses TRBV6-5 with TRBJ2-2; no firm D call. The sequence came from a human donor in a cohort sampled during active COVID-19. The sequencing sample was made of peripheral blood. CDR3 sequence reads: CATQESGTGELFF. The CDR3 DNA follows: TGTGCCACTCAGGAAAGTGGCACCGGGGAGCTGTTTTTT.